This record covers a single T cell receptor (beta chain). These data come from a study of patients and donors after allogeneic stem cell transplantation. V was pared by 4 bases and J by 4 bases, with 15 bases between. The CDR3 totals 15 residues. The V gene's germline CDR1 is SGHTA and CDR2 FQGNSA. TCRdb fed the RT-PCR reads into MiXCR, producing one record per CDR3 protein. The profile covers 800,000 to 1,000,000 distinct CDR3 sequences, with roughly 17% appearing a single time and 6% taken by the ten largest. Sequencing was done on a sample of blood, either unsorted or a sorted T cell fraction (not recorded which). The V and J genes are TRBV7-2 and TRBJ2-3; TRBD2 is a possible D gene (6 bases). The TCR was taken from a human donor who was either an allogeneic HSCT recipient or a stem cell or donor lymphocyte infusion donor (not recorded which). It is not recorded whose cells these are; they may come from a transplant donor. This CDR3 reads CASSWDLGFADTQYF. For the CDR3, the DNA is TGTGCCAGCAGCTGGGACTTAGGATTTGCAGATACGCAGTATTTT.